At least ten counts were recorded for the clone carrying this T cell receptor beta chain. Its antigen is not identified. Sample time point: newly diagnosed GD, antithyroid drugs for less than 3 months. PBMC-extracted RNA yielded the TCR library. This sample stems from a study of regulatory T cells in long-lasting Graves disease. Study-level background: Patients newly diagnosed with Graves' had been on antithyroid drugs for under 3 months.

Germline assignment: CDR1 SEHNR and CDR2 FQNEAQ (reference sequence). This CDR3 has 16 residues. The V gene lost 5 bases and the J gene lost 5 bases, with 21 bases spanning the gap. Researchers made TCR beta libraries by using iRepertoire HTBI primers and running Arm-PCR on CDR3 regions. Methods used by the authors: Gene usage covered some 66 TRBV and some 13 TRBJ segments. Each CDR3 protein is one row after TCRdb ran MiXCR on the multiplex PCR reads. V and J calls and clone size were set by TCRdb, not the authors. The sample records approximately 300,000 distinct CDR3 sequences, more than 15% being singletons. Study-wide findings and caveats: Study of thyroid tissue was not done, with only peripheral blood studied.

The sequencing used peripheral blood mononuclear cells (PBMCs), collected at new diagnosis, from a patient treated with antithyroid drugs. This chain joins TRBV7-9 and TRBJ1-1, with unresolved D. The sequence was obtained from a female donor with Graves disease. For the CDR3, the DNA is TGTGCCAGCAGCCCTTGGACGGGATCTTCGACAACTGAAGCTTTCTTT. It translates to CASSPWTGSSTTEAFF.